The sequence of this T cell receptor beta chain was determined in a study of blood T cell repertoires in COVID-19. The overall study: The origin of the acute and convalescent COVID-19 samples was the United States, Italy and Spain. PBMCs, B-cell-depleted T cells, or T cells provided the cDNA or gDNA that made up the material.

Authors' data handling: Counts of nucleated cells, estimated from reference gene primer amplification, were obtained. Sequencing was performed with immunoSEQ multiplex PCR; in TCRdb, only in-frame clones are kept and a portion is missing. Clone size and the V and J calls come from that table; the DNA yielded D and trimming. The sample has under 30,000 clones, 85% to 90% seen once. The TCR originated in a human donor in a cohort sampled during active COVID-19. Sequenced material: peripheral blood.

CDR3 residues: CASSVEPGVIAFF. CDR3 sequence (DNA): TGTGCCAGCAGCGTAGAACCGGGGGTGATAGCTTTCTTT. This chain joins TRBV9 and TRBJ1-1; D is possibly TRBD1 (5 bases). The V end lost 0 bases, the J end lost 10 bases, and 13 bases lay between the germline ends. CDR3 length: 13 residues. CDR1 SGDLS and CDR2 YYNGEE come from the germline V gene.